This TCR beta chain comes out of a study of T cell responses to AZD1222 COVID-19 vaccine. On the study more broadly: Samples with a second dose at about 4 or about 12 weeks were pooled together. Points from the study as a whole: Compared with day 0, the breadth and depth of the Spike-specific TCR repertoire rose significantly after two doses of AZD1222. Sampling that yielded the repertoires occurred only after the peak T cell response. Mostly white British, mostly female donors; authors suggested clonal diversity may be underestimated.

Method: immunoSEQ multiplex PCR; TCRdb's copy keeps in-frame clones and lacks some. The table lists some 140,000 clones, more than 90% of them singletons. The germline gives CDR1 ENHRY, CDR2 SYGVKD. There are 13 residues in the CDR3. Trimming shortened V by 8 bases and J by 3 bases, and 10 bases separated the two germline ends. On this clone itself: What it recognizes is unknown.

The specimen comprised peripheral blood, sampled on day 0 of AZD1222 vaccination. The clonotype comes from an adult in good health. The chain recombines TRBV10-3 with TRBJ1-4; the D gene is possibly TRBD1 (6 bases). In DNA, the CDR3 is TGTGCCATCGGGGGGGCCCCTAATGAAAAACTGTTTTTT. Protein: CAIGGAPNEKLFF.